This is a list of T cell receptor beta chains from one sample in a study of T cells in localized non-small cell lung cancer. Profiled with immunoSEQ multiplex PCR; TCRdb holds only in-frame clones, not every one. Here the sample spans 2,500 to 3,000 clones, roughly 30% being singletons. The source was lung tumor tissue, collected before any cancer treatment. Receptors were obtained from a male donor at least 60 years old with stage II squamous cell lung carcinoma. Each CDR3 is given with its conserved first and last residue. The order of the fields is clone size, D gene, J gene, V gene, CDR3 DNA, CDR3 protein. D genes are given only for firm matches. The size entry is marked missing in some rows and otherwise reads once, few, many or a size class.

NA NA TRBJ1-3 TRBV30 TGTGCCTGGAGCGGTGACTCTGGAAACACCATATATTTT CAWSGDSGNTIYF
NA NA TRBJ2-2 TRBV6-8 TGTGCCAGCATCGACACAGCCGGGGAGCTGTTTTTT CASIDTAGELFF
NA NA TRBJ2-3 TRBV19 TGTGCCAGTAGTATAGGGGGCTCTACCACAGATACGCAGTATTTT CASSIGGSTTDTQYF
medium-sized NA TRBJ1-1 TRBV28 TGTGCCAGCAGTCACGGGACATCCGCCCTGAACACTGAAGCTTTCTTT CASSHGTSALNTEAFF
NA TRBD1 TRBJ2-5 TRBV25-1 TGTGCCAGCAGTGAATCGCGGACAGGGCATGAGACCCAGTACTTC CASSESRTGHETQYF
NA TRBD1 TRBJ1-1 TRBV5-1 TGCGCCAGCAGCCACCAAACAGGGGACACTGAAGCTTTCTTT CASSHQTGDTEAFF
few TRBD2 TRBJ2-1 TRBV11-3 TGTGCCAGCGGGTCTCTAGCGGGCCTACTTACTAGGGAGCAGTTCTTC CASGSLAGLLTREQFF
medium-sized TRBD2 TRBJ2-7 TRBV11-3 TGTGCCAGCAGCTTGGAGGGACTAGCGGGAGGGCGGGAGCAGTACTTC CASSLEGLAGGREQYF
NA NA TRBJ1-3 TRBV19 TGTGCCAGTGGGCGCAGCTACTCTGGAAACACCATATATTTT CASGRSYSGNTIYF
NA TRBD1 TRBJ1-1 TRBV14 TGTGCCAGCAGCCTCGCTCAAATGGACAGGGAGGTTATGGCTTTCTTT CASSLAQMDREVMAFF
medium-sized NA TRBJ1-2 TRBV6-8 TGTGCCATCAGTACACCCCCAGAGAGCTATGGCTACACCTTC CAISTPPESYGYTF
few NA TRBJ2-7 TRBV5-1 TGCGCCAGCAGCTTTGGGGAAGGCGTCCACGAGCAGTACTTC CASSFGEGVHEQYF
NA TRBD2 TRBJ2-1 TRBV14 TGTGCCAGCAGCCCGGGAGGGGCAAGGGGAGAGCAGTTCTTC CASSPGGARGEQFF
NA NA TRBJ2-5 TRBV11-3 TGTGCCAGCAGCTCCCAGGGGGGGGAAGAGACCCAGTACTTC CASSSQGGEETQYF
medium-sized NA TRBJ2-4 TRBV11-3 TGTGCCAGCAGCTTGGCCAGGCCGGTCCACATTCAGTACTTC CASSLARPVHIQYF
NA NA TRBJ1-1 TRBV19 TGTGCCAGTAGTACGCCGGGAGGACACACTGAAGCTTTCTTT CASSTPGGHTEAFF
NA TRBD2 TRBJ2-1 TRBV18 TGTGCCAGCTCACCACGAACGGGGGGGCCGAATGAGCAGTTCTTC CASSPRTGGPNEQFF
few TRBD2 TRBJ2-1 TRBV11-3 TGTGCCAGCAGCTTAATGGCTGGTGTGCTAGCGGATGAGCAGTTCTTC CASSLMAGVLADEQFF
NA TRBD2 TRBJ2-7 TRBV6-8 TGTGCCAGCAGTCGCGGGACTAGCGGGAGCAGCTCCTACGAGCAGTACTTC CASSRGTSGSSSYEQYF
large NA TRBJ1-2 TRBV15 TGTGCCACCGGGCCCCGACAGGACTTCTATGGCTACACCTTC CATGPRQDFYGYTF